Shown below are 16 T cell receptor beta chains from a single sample sequenced in a study of blood T cells in healthy people across ages. A second PCR of about 6 to 11 cycles used a sample-barcoded 5' primer and a J-beta primer mix. TCRdb used MiXCR to reprocess the 5' RACE reads, holding one entry per CDR3 protein. The repertoire holds about 780,000 distinct CDR3 sequences, with 35% to 50% as singletons. The sample taken for sequencing was blood. The receptors were sampled from a man older than 75 in good health.

Points on this clonotype: An end of the junction differs from the germline gene, which may be a read error. The rearrangement uses TRBV7-2 and TRBJ2-5, with TRBD1 matching 7 bases. The CDR3 contains 19 residues. Germline CDR1 reads SGHTA; CDR2 reads FQGNSA. For the CDR3, the DNA is TGTGCCAGCAGCTTAGATGGGAAGACAGGGACCCCTTTCCACGAGACCCGGTACTTC. This codes for CASSLDGKTGTPFHETRYF.

This chain connects TRBV28 to TRBJ2-3; D uncertain. CDR3 length: 16 amino acids. V lost 5 bases to trimming and J lost 2 bases, with 17 bases between them. Germline-derived CDR1 and CDR2 are MDHEN and SYDVKM. CDR3 in DNA: TGTGCCAGCAGTCTCCTTACTACACTCTCCACAGATACGCAGTATTTT. Its protein product is CASSLLTTLSTDTQYF.

This chain links TRBV11-1 with TRBJ1-1; D uncertain. Germline loops: CDR1 SGHAT, CDR2 FQDESV (reference sequence). The germline V and J ends were trimmed by 10 bases and 0 bases, with 12 bases remaining between them. The CDR3 is made up of 13 amino acids. CDR3 loop: CATCLKVNTEAFF. CDR3 nucleotide sequence: TGTGCCACCTGCCTCAAAGTGAACACTGAAGCTTTCTTT. The whole variable domain, filled in from reference TRBV11-1 and TRBJ1-1, reads EAEVAQSPRYKITEKSQAVAFWCDPISGHATLYWYRQILGQGPELLVQFQDESVVDDSQLPKDRFSAERLKGVDSTLKIQPAELGDSAMYLCATCLKVNTEAFFGQGTRLTVV.

The V gene is TRBV20-1, the J gene TRBJ1-4, with a possible D match to TRBD1 (5 bases). The germline V and J ends were trimmed by 2 bases and 4 bases, with 17 bases remaining between them. CDR1 is DFQATT and CDR2 is SNEGSKA in the germline V gene (reference sequence). The CDR3 sequence is 16 residues long. CDR3 nucleotides: TGCAGTGCTAGACCTCGGGGGGGAAGGAGTAATGAAAAACTGTTTTTT. Its protein product is CSARPRGGRSNEKLFF.

Concerning this clonotype: The junction and the germline gene differ at one end; a read error may be behind it. This chain joins TRBV11-3 and TRBJ2-1; D is uncertain. The CDR3 consists of 14 residues. Germline V CDR1 and CDR2: SGHNT, YENEEA. CDR3 DNA: TGTGCCAGCAGTTTAGACTCATTCCAAGAGACCCAGTTCTTC. As protein: CASSLDSFQETQFF.

This clonotype appeared a few times. This chain joins TRBV5-1 and TRBJ2-5, with a possible D match to TRBD1 (6 bases). The CDR3 length is 15 residues. Germline CDR1 and CDR2: SGHRS and YFSETQ. V lost 4 bases and J 2 bases, leaving 15 bases between the germline ends. The CDR3 DNA reads TGCGCCAGCAGCCACGGGACACTGAGACAAGAGACCCAGTACTTC. Residues: CASSHGTLRQETQYF.

The chain joins TRBV12-3 or TRBV12-4 to TRBJ2-3; D is possibly TRBD1 or TRBD2 (6 bases each). The CDR3 runs 16 residues. V lost 3 bases to trimming and J lost 4 bases, with 17 bases between them. The CDR3 here is CASSFSTGTGADTQYF. The CDR3 nucleotides read TGTGCCAGCAGTTTCTCCACAGGGACTGGGGCAGATACGCAGTATTTT.

The rearrangement joins TRBV10-3 to TRBJ2-1; TRBD2 is a possible D gene (6 bases). The J call may be faulty, since TRBJ2-7 better matches the DNA end. Per germline, CDR1 ENHRY and CDR2 SYGVKD. This CDR3 region has 14 residues. For the CDR3, the DNA is TGTGCCATCGGAACGGGACTTTCCTACAATGAGCAGTACTTC. It specifies CAIGTGLSYNEQYF.

This clonotype was observed a few times. This rearrangement joins TRBV11-1 to TRBJ2-6; 11 bases align to TRBD1. The germline V gene encodes CDR1 SGHAT and CDR2 FQDESV (reference sequence). CDR3 size: 21 residues. V lost 1 base and J lost 0; bases outside the gene matches: 11. The CDR3 protein is CASSLVILRTGGLSGANVLTF. The CDR3 bases are TGTGCCAGCAGCTTAGTAATTTTACGGACAGGGGGCCTCTCTGGGGCCAACGTCCTGACTTTC.

V usage is TRBV20-1 and J usage is TRBJ2-3; D is perhaps TRBD2 (5 bases). With 1 base removed from V and 4 bases from J, the gap between germline ends came to 12 bases. The CDR3 length is 14 residues. Germline V gene data show CDR1 as DFQATT and CDR2 as SNEGSKA (reference sequence). The CDR3 reads CSARAGERADTQYF. CDR3 sequence (DNA): TGCAGTGCTAGAGCCGGGGAGAGGGCAGATACGCAGTATTTT.

This sequence joins TRBV4-1 and TRBJ1-5, with 8 bases matching TRBD1. Germline V lookup: CDR1 MGHRA, CDR2 YSYEKL. The V segment lost 0 bases and the J segment 5 bases; nucleotides outside the gene matches: 6. The CDR3 is 16 residues long. The CDR3 bases are TGCGCCAGCAGCCAAGATGGGACAGGAGACTATCAGCCCCAGCATTTT. Translation: CASSQDGTGDYQPQHF.

To note about this clonotype: At one boundary the junction diverges from the germline segment, which might be a read error. The J gene is TRBJ2-1, the V gene TRBV12-3 or TRBV12-4; weak D call: TRBD2 (5 bases). This CDR3 is built from 11 residues. The DNA of the CDR3 is TGTGCCAGCAGTTTCGGGAATGGGCAGTTCTTC. It codes for CASSFGNGQFF.

The genes are TRBV7-2 and TRBJ2-7; 7 positions match TRBD1. The CDR3 covers 16 residues. Germline CDR1 is SGHTA and CDR2 is FQGNSA. V lost 0 bases to trimming and J lost 1 base; unmatched junction nucleotides: 6. The CDR3 sequence: CASSLAQGDYSYEQYF. The CDR3, as DNA: TGTGCCAGCAGCTTAGCTCAGGGGGATTATTCCTACGAGCAGTACTTC.

This clonotype was counted once. The chain uses TRBV12-3 or TRBV12-4 and TRBJ2-6; a possible D gene is TRBD1 (5 bases). V was cut by 0 bases and J by 2 bases, with 26 bases left in between. The CDR3 has 22 amino acids. The CDR3 is CASSLAIGASSAARPGANVLTF. The DNA of the CDR3 is TGTGCCAGCAGTTTAGCGATAGGGGCCAGCTCCGCTGCCAGACCTGGGGCCAACGTCCTGACTTTC.

The chain recombines TRBV14 with TRBJ1-1, with D unresolved. This CDR3 is built from 13 residues. Germline values: CDR1 SGHDN, CDR2 FVKESK. Trimming pared 3 bases from V and 10 bases from J, leaving 15 bases between. The CDR3 sequence is CASSQVNPSAAFF. CDR3 DNA: TGTGCCAGCAGCCAGGTTAATCCGTCGGCAGCTTTCTTT.

CDR3 region: CSYELAGASYNEQFF. The CDR3 coding sequence is TGCAGCTACGAACTAGCGGGGGCCTCCTACAATGAGCAGTTCTTC. The V and J genes are TRBV29-1 and TRBJ2-1, with TRBD2 identical over 11 bases. The V gene end was trimmed by 8 bases and the J gene end by 0 bases; junction bases not matched to a gene: 6. Germline V gene sequence: CDR1 SQVTM, CDR2 ANQGSEA. The CDR3 spans 15 residues.